These 30 T cell receptor beta chains were sequenced from one sample in a study of cytomegalovirus exposure and HLA in healthy donors. The PCR made use of 60 Vbeta and 13 Jbeta primers. Data came from immunoSEQ multiplex PCR; TCRdb stores just in-frame clones and leaves some out. The data show fewer than 200,000 clones, roughly 84% seen once. Sequenced sample: PBMCs. All receptors derive from a male donor in good health and CMV-seronegative.

The chain is built from TRBV5-1 and TRBJ1-2, with 7 bases matching TRBD1. The CDR3 extends over 14 amino acids. The trim removed 0 bases at V and 8 bases at J, leaving 7 bases unmatched. Per the germline V gene, CDR1 is SGHRS and CDR2 is YFSETQ. This CDR3 is CASSLVAGGTGYTF. DNA for the CDR3: TGCGCCAGCAGCTTGGTGGCAGGGGGTACCGGCTACACCTTC.

The chain employs TRBV4-3 and TRBJ2-5; TRBD1 is a possible D gene (5 bases). In germline, CDR1 is LGHNA, CDR2 YSLEER. The V end was cut by 2 bases, the J end by 5 bases, with 18 bases between. The CDR3 contains 16 residues. The CDR3 protein is CASSQRPPGPRETQYF. As DNA, the CDR3 is TGCGCCAGCAGCCAAAGACCTCCAGGGCCACGGGAGACCCAGTACTTC.

The count of this clone is one. The V and J genes are TRBV5-1 and TRBJ1-1; D not resolved. The CDR3 is made up of 13 amino acids. Germline assignment: CDR1 SGHRS and CDR2 YFSETQ. Trimming shortened V by 1 base and J by 4 bases, and 8 bases separated the two germline ends. CDR3 nucleotide sequence: TGCGCCAGCAGCTTGACATCTTTCACTGAAGCTTTCTTT. Protein product: CASSLTSFTEAFF.

Written as DNA, the CDR3 is TGTGCCAGCAGTGAAGCAGGTGACAGGGTCGGCAGTTTATCTAATGAAAAACTGTTTTTT. Protein product: CASSEAGDRVGSLSNEKLFF. The rearrangement uses TRBV6-1 and TRBJ1-4; 7 positions match TRBD1. The CDR3 has 20 amino acids. V was pared by 0 bases and J by 3 bases, with 16 bases of the junction left unmatched. From germline, CDR1 is MNHNS and CDR2 SASEGT.

V usage is TRBV2 and J usage is TRBJ1-1; D perhaps matches TRBD1 (6 bases). V shed 8 bases and J shed 5 bases, with 12 bases lying between them. The CDR3 length is 12 residues. The germline CDR1 and CDR2 sequences are SNHLY and FYNNEI. CDR3 bases: TGTGCCAGCCGAACAGGGTATACTGAAGCTTTCTTT. Protein: CASRTGYTEAFF.

This sequence joins TRBV29-1 and TRBJ2-1; D call uncertain. The CDR3 runs to 15 residues. Germline V CDR1 and CDR2: SQVTM, ANQGSEA. The V end was cut by 1 base, the J end by 6 bases, with 16 bases between. CDR3: CSVEVLPGEPNEQFF. CDR3 sequence (DNA): TGCAGCGTTGAAGTTCTACCCGGTGAGCCCAATGAGCAGTTCTTC.

The chain recombines TRBV9 with TRBJ1-6, with 9 nucleotides matching TRBD1. The CDR3 consists of 16 residues. V dropped 3 bases and J dropped 6; count of bases not matched to a gene: 7. Germline CDR1 reads SGDLS; CDR2 reads YYNGEE. The CDR3: CASSGTPGQGNSPLHF. CDR3 sequence (DNA): TGTGCCAGCAGCGGGACTCCGGGACAGGGTAATTCACCCCTCCACTTT.

This clone came up once. This rearrangement joins TRBV5-4 to TRBJ1-1; D may be TRBD1 (6 bases). The CDR3 is 12 residues long. CDR1 and CDR2 from the germline V gene are SGHNT and YYREEE (reference sequence). V lost 4 bases to trimming and J lost 7 bases, with 11 bases between them. CDR3 loop: CASSTLDSEAFF. CDR3 bases: TGTGCCAGCAGCACTCTGGACAGTGAAGCTTTCTTT.

The chain has TRBV27 and TRBJ2-7; possible D gene TRBD1, 6 bases. The CDR3 loop spans 11 amino acids. V gave up 8 bases and J gave up 3 bases, with 8 bases separating them. Germline V gene lookup returns CDR1 MNHEY and CDR2 SMNVEV (reference sequence). The CDR3, as DNA: TGTGCCAGCTCCAGGGGCTACGAGCAGTACTTC. Translating gives CASSRGYEQYF.

CDR3 loop: CASRTTSGAHNEQFF. The DNA of the CDR3 is TGTGCCAGCAGGACTACTAGCGGGGCTCACAATGAGCAGTTCTTC. The V and J genes are TRBV2 and TRBJ2-1; 10 bases fit TRBD2. This CDR3 has 15 residues. Trimming removed 6 bases from V and 5 bases from J; junction bases left unmatched: 7. Germline CDR1 SNHLY, CDR2 FYNNEI.

V gene TRBV18 combines with J gene TRBJ2-1; D not certain. V lost 2 bases to trimming and J lost 0 bases, with 8 bases between them. The CDR3 spans 15 residues. CDR1 is KGHSH, CDR2 LQKENI, per germline. CDR3 amino acids: CASSPLRSSYNEQFF. The CDR3 bases are TGTGCCAGCTCACCATTGCGGAGCTCCTACAATGAGCAGTTCTTC.

This rearrangement joins TRBV19 to TRBJ2-5, with TRBD2 matching 7 bases. Losses at the gene ends were 3 bases for V and 4 bases for J; bases not matched to a gene: 17. The CDR3 extends over 18 amino acids. Germline V CDR1 and CDR2: LNHDA, SQIVND (reference sequence). The CDR3 region is CASSIGREGLRSPETQYF. DNA for the CDR3: TGTGCCAGTAGTATTGGTCGCGAGGGACTACGTTCTCCAGAGACCCAGTACTTC.

This clone was observed a handful of times. The chain recombines TRBV4-1 with TRBJ2-7; TRBD1 matches at 7 bases. V was clipped by 4 bases and J by 0 bases; unmatched bases: 6. CDR1 is MGHRA, CDR2 YSYEKL, per germline. The CDR3 is made up of 15 amino acids. The CDR3 region is CASSRPGTVSYEQYF. In DNA form, the CDR3 reads TGCGCCAGCAGCCGACCCGGGACAGTCTCCTACGAGCAGTACTTC.

V and J are TRBV11-3 and TRBJ2-2; D call uncertain. The germline V and J ends were trimmed by 1 base and 2 bases, with 11 bases remaining between them. Germline CDR1 SGHNT, CDR2 YENEEA. The CDR3 is 16 residues long. CDR3 sequence: CASSLGYADNTGELFF. CDR3 nucleotide sequence: TGTGCCAGCAGCTTAGGGTACGCGGATAACACCGGGGAGCTGTTTTTT.

This chain uses TRBV4-1 with TRBJ2-1; maybe TRBD1 (5 bases). Germline CDR1 MGHRA, CDR2 YSYEKL. This CDR3 has 15 amino acids. Trimming pared 1 base from V and 5 bases from J, leaving 12 bases between. The CDR3 spells CASSQGSQVHNEQFF. Here the CDR3 DNA reads TGCGCCAGCAGCCAAGGATCACAGGTCCACAATGAGCAGTTCTTC.

The V and J genes are TRBV7-9 and TRBJ2-7; 12 bases agree with TRBD1. The trim removed 4 bases at V and 12 bases at J, leaving 4 bases unmatched. CDR1 and CDR2 (germline): SEHNR, FQNEAQ (reference sequence). The CDR3 is made up of 12 amino acids. CDR3 in amino acids: CASSSGQGARYF. For the CDR3, the DNA is TGTGCCAGCAGCTCGGGACAGGGGGCAAGGTACTTC.

The chain joins TRBV14 to TRBJ2-1, with D perhaps TRBD2 (6 bases). Germline CDR1 reads SGHDN; CDR2 reads FVKESK. The CDR3 length is 19 residues. V lost 0 bases and J lost 2, with 20 bases in between. In nucleotides, the CDR3 is TGTGCCAGCAGCCAAGATAGGGCGGGTGTTCGCGGGACCTACAATGAGCAGTTCTTC. Translation gives CASSQDRAGVRGTYNEQFF.

The V call is TRBV10-2, the J call TRBJ2-7; 9 bases agree with TRBD2. CDR1 is WSHSY, CDR2 SAAADI, per germline. V trimming: 11 bases; J trimming: 1 base; junction bases outside the gene matches: 12. The length of the CDR3 is 15 residues. The CDR3 here is CAGAEGLAMSYEQYF. The CDR3 DNA follows: TGCGCCGGGGCTGAGGGACTAGCTATGTCCTACGAGCAGTACTTC.

The chain employs TRBV6-1 and TRBJ2-2, with 8 bases fitting TRBD1. This CDR3 has 15 residues. V dropped 4 bases and J dropped 4; count of bases not matched to a gene: 5. Germline CDR1 reads MNHNS; CDR2 reads SASEGT. CDR3 sequence (DNA): TGTGCCAGCAGTGCCCGGACAGGGATCACCGGGGAGCTGTTTTTT. Residues: CASSARTGITGELFF.

In DNA form, the CDR3 reads TGTGCCAGCAGCTTAGCGGGGCCCGGGGAGCTGTTTTTT. Translating it yields CASSLAGPGELFF. The chain combines TRBV7-2 with TRBJ2-2, with a weak D call TRBD1 (5 bases). With 0 bases removed from V and 6 bases from J, the gap between germline ends came to 5 bases. The CDR3 loop spans 13 amino acids. The germline V gene has CDR1 SGHTA and CDR2 FQGNSA.

With respect to this clone: Other DNA sequences from this sample encode an identical CDR3 as well. This rearrangement joins TRBV5-1 to TRBJ2-7, with D unresolved. Germline V gene lookup returns CDR1 SGHRS and CDR2 YFSETQ. Deletions cut 4 bases from V and 0 bases from J, with 11 bases between. This CDR3 comprises 14 residues. Here the CDR3 reads CASSASGSSYEQYF. In nucleotides, the CDR3 is TGCGCCAGCAGCGCATCTGGCAGCTCCTACGAGCAGTACTTC.

J is TRBJ2-5 and V is TRBV5-8, with 9 nucleotides matching TRBD1. Per the germline V gene, CDR1 is SGHTS and CDR2 is YDEGEE. J gave up 4 bases and V 5 bases, and 3 bases lay outside the gene matches. The CDR3 has 13 amino acids. Written as DNA, the CDR3 is TGTGCCAGCAGGCGACAGGGGGGAGAGACCCAGTACTTC. It specifies CASRRQGGETQYF. Supplemented by reference TRBV5-8 and TRBJ2-5, the full variable domain reads EAGVTQSPTHLIKTRGQQATLRCSPISGHTSVYWYQQALGLGLQFLLWYDEGEERNRGNFPPRFSGRQFPNYSSELNVNALELEDSALYLCASRRQGGETQYFGPGTRLLVL.

This rearrangement joins TRBV4-3 to TRBJ2-2; D not certain. CDR1 LGHNA and CDR2 YSLEER come from the germline V gene. Trimming left V 0 bases short and J 1 base short, with 6 bases between. The CDR3 totals 15 residues. The chain's CDR3 is CASSQDLLNTGELFF. The CDR3 nucleotides are TGCGCCAGCAGCCAAGATCTCTTGAACACCGGGGAGCTGTTTTTT.

The genes are TRBV10-3 and TRBJ1-5; a weak D match, TRBD1 (6 bases). In germline, CDR1 is ENHRY, CDR2 SYGVKD. The CDR3 loop spans 16 amino acids. V was shortened by 2 bases and J by 2 bases, with 13 bases between the two germline ends. The CDR3 spells CAISETGSGGNQPQHF. CDR3 nucleotides: TGTGCCATCAGTGAGACAGGGTCAGGGGGCAATCAGCCCCAGCATTTT.

CDR3 coding DNA: TGTGCCAGCTCACCAGGGGACAGGGGAAACTCCTACGAGCAGTACTTC. This gives the protein CASSPGDRGNSYEQYF. The rearrangement links TRBV18 to TRBJ2-7, with 10 nucleotides matching TRBD1. CDR3 length: 16 residues. Germline values: CDR1 KGHSH, CDR2 LQKENI. Germline trimming cut 2 bases from V and 0 bases from J; bases unmatched to any gene: 4.

This chain joins TRBV27 and TRBJ1-6; D may be TRBD1 (6 bases). This CDR3 spans 15 amino acids. The germline V and J ends were trimmed by 0 bases and 3 bases, with 6 bases remaining between them. Germline V lookup: CDR1 MNHEY, CDR2 SMNVEV (reference sequence). Written as DNA, the CDR3 is TGTGCCAGCAGTTTATCGGACAGCTATAATTCACCCCTCCACTTT. Translating gives CASSLSDSYNSPLHF.

The genes are TRBV19 and TRBJ2-7, with D perhaps TRBD2 (5 bases). V was trimmed by 6 bases and J by 3 bases, leaving 6 bases between them. CDR1 and CDR2 from the germline V gene are LNHDA and SQIVND (reference sequence). The CDR3 contains 11 residues. The CDR3 sequence is CASSRDYEQYF. The CDR3 nucleotides read TGTGCCAGTAGCCGGGACTACGAGCAGTACTTC.

This chain joins TRBV7-9 and TRBJ2-7; a possible D gene is TRBD2 (6 bases). This CDR3 has 17 amino acids. V lost 1 base, J lost 9 bases, and 25 bases lay in between. Looked up from germline, CDR1 is SEHNR and CDR2 is FQNEAQ (reference sequence). The CDR3: CASSLGIGGELPGVQYF. CDR3 bases: TGTGCCAGCAGCTTAGGTATTGGCGGGGAACTACCTGGGGTGCAGTACTTC.

Here the CDR3 DNA reads TGTGCCAGCAGCGTATCGGAGCGGGGGTCCTACAATGAGCAGTTCTTC. Encoded protein: CASSVSERGSYNEQFF. The rearrangement joins TRBV9 to TRBJ2-1; 8 bases are shared with TRBD2. The germline V gene has CDR1 SGDLS and CDR2 YYNGEE. This CDR3 has 16 amino acids. Germline trimming cut 1 base from V and 1 base from J; bases unmatched to any gene: 4.

This clone was counted a single time. V gene TRBV7-6 combines with J gene TRBJ1-6, with no clear D. The germline V gene encodes CDR1 SGHVS and CDR2 FNYEAQ. This CDR3 spans 15 amino acids. V lost 5 bases to trimming and J lost 9 bases, with 17 bases between them. The CDR3 region is CASSNEAGGVSPLHF. CDR3 DNA: TGTGCCAGCAGCAATGAAGCGGGTGGGGTTTCACCCCTCCACTTT. Drawing the rest from reference TRBV7-6 and TRBJ1-6, the complete variable domain is GAGVSQSPRYKVTKRGQDVALRCDPISGHVSLYWYRQALGQGPEFLTYFNYEAQQDKSGLPNDRFSAERPEGSISTLTIQRTEQRDSAMYRCASSNEAGGVSPLHFGNGTRLTVT.